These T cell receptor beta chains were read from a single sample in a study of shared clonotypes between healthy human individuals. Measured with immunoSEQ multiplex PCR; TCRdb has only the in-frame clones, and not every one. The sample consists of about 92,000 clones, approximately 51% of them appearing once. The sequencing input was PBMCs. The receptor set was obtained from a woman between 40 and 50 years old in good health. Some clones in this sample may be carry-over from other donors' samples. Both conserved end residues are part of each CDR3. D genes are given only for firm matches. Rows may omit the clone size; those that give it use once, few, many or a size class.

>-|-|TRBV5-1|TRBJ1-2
CASSELRRDGYTF
TGCGCCAGCAGTGAACTCCGGCGGGATGGCTACACCTTC
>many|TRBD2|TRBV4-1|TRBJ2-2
CASSPGRAGRTGELFF
TGCGCCAGCAGCCCTGGGAGGGCCGGGCGGACCGGGGAGCTGTTTTTT
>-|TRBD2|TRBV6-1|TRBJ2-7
CASTPSGRIYEQYF
TGTGCCAGCACCCCCAGCGGGAGAATCTACGAGCAGTACTTC
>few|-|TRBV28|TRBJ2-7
CASSFSGSYEQYF
TGTGCCAGCAGTTTTAGCGGCTCCTACGAGCAGTACTTC
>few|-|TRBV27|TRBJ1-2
CASSFSQGLGYGYTF
TGTGCCAGCAGTTTTTCCCAGGGGTTGGGCTATGGCTACACCTTC
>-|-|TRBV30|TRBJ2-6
CAWARDRRAGANVLTF
TGTGCCTGGGCCAGGGACCGCCGTGCTGGGGCCAACGTCCTGACTTTC
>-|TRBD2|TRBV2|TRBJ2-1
CASSENLGTSSSSFF
TGTGCCAGCAGCGAGAACTTAGGGACTAGCTCTAGTTCGTTCTTC
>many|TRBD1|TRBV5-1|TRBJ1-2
CASSTDRGVYGYTF
TGCGCCAGCAGCACAGACAGGGGGGTATATGGCTACACCTTC
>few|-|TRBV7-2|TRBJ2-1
CASSLGGGSPEQFF
TGTGCCAGCAGCTTAGGAGGGGGGAGTCCTGAGCAGTTCTTC
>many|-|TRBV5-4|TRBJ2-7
CASSPSGAENYEQYF
TGTGCCAGCAGCCCGTCTGGAGCGGAAAACTACGAGCAGTACTTC
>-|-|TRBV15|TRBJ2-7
CATCRGADYEQYF
TGTGCCACCTGCAGAGGGGCTGACTACGAGCAGTACTTC
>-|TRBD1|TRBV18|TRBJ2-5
CASSPETGYETQYF
TGTGCCAGCTCACCGGAGACAGGGTATGAAACCCAGTACTTC
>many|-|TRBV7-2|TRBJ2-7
CASSFIGYEQYF
TGTGCCAGCAGCTTTATAGGTTACGAGCAGTACTTC
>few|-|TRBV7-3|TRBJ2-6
CASSLPTGVGANVLTF
TGTGCCAGCAGCTTACCGACGGGGGTAGGGGCCAACGTCCTGACTTTC
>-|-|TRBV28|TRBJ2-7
CASSSPAGPAGYEQYF
TGTGCCAGCAGTTCCCCAGCCGGCCCCGCGGGGTACGAGCAGTACTTC
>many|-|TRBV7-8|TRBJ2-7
CASSFLRYSPHEQCF
TGTGCCAGCAGTTTCCTCCGCTACTCACCCCACGAGCAGTGCTTC
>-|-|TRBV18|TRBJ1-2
CASSPAPGDYQGYTF
TGTGCCAGCTCACCCGCCCCAGGGGACTATCAAGGCTACACCTTC
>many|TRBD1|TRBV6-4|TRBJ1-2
CASSESPDRGHGYTF
TGTGCCAGCAGTGAATCCCCGGACAGGGGGCATGGCTACACCTTC
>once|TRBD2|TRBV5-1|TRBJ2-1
CASSLPSGDNEQFF
TGCGCCAGCAGCTTGCCTAGCGGAGACAATGAGCAGTTCTTC
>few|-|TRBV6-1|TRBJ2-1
CASRRLVGEQFF
TGTGCCAGCAGGAGACTAGTCGGTGAGCAGTTCTTC
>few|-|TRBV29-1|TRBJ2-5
CSVAWETQYF
TGCAGCGTTGCTTGGGAGACCCAGTACTTC
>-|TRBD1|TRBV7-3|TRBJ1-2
CASSFNRGQGYTF
TGTGCCAGCAGCTTTAACAGGGGGCAAGGCTACACCTTC
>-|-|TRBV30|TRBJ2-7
CAWTGLRNTYEQYF
TGTGCCTGGACGGGACTCCGTAATACCTACGAGCAGTACTTC
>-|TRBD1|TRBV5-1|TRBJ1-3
CASSLTGALDTIYF
TGCGCCAGCAGCTTGACAGGGGCTTTAGACACCATATATTTT
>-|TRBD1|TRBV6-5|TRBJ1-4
CATRGTGQANEKLFF
TGTGCCACCCGAGGGACGGGACAGGCTAATGAAAAACTGTTTTTT
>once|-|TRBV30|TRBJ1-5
CAWSVHRAGNQPQHF
TGTGCCTGGAGTGTACACAGGGCTGGCAATCAGCCCCAGCATTTT
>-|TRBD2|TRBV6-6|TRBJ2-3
CASRGTSDTDTQYF
TGTGCCAGCAGGGGGACTAGCGACACAGATACGCAGTATTTT
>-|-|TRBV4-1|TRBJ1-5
CASSLIPGDQPQHF
TGCGCCAGCAGCCTAATCCCCGGGGACCAGCCCCAGCATTTT
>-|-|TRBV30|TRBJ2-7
CALGQNSYEQYF
TGTGCCCTCGGACAGAACTCCTACGAGCAGTACTTC
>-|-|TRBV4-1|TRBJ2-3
CASSRFVSTDTQYF
TGCGCCAGCAGTCGATTCGTTAGCACAGATACGCAGTATTTT
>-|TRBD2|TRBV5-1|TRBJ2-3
CASSGLAGTDTQYF
TGCGCCAGCAGCGGTCTAGCGGGAACGGATACGCAGTATTTT
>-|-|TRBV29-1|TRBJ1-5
CSVGGGSNQPQHF
TGCAGCGTTGGGGGAGGGAGCAATCAGCCCCAGCATTTT
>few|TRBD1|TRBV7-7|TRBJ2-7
CASSSGQGSYEQYF
TGTGCTAGCAGCTCGGGACAGGGGTCCTACGAGCAGTACTTC
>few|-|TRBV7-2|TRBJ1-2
CASRDGRAANYGYTF
TGTGCCAGCAGAGATGGGAGGGCGGCCAACTATGGCTACACCTTC
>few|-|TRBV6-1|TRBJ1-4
CASKFGGRANEKLFF
TGTGCCAGCAAATTTGGAGGCAGGGCGAATGAAAAACTGTTTTTT
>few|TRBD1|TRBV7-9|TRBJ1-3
CASSPKGASSGNTIYF
TGTGCCAGCAGCCCCAAGGGGGCGAGCTCTGGAAACACCATATATTTT
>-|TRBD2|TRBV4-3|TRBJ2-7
CASSQVAGSLAGGYEQYF
TGCGCCAGCAGCCAAGTCGCAGGTTCCCTAGCGGGAGGCTACGAGCAGTACTTC
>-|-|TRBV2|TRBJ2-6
CASSELDFSGANVLTF
TGTGCCAGCAGTGAATTGGACTTCTCTGGGGCCAACGTCCTGACTTTC
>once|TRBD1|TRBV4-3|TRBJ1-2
CASSQQPGQGVGGYTF
TGCGCCAGCAGCCAACAACCCGGACAGGGGGTGGGCGGCTACACCTTC
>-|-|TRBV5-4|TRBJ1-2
CASSLDGRGGYTF
TGTGCCAGCAGCTTGGATGGTCGTGGTGGCTACACCTTC
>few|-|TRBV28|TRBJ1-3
CAITNSGNTIYF
TGTGCCATCACGAACTCTGGAAACACCATATATTTT
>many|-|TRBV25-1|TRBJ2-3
CASTQSHTQYF
TGTGCCAGCACGCAGTCACATACGCAGTATTTT
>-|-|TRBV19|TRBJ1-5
CASSTPGTFHQPQHF
TGTGCCAGTAGTACCCCCGGCACGTTCCATCAGCCCCAGCATTTT
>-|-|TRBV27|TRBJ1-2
CASRGTFFGYTF
TGTGCCAGCAGGGGAACTTTCTTTGGCTACACCTTC
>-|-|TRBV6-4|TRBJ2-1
CASQYNEQFF
TGTGCCAGCCAATACAATGAGCAGTTCTTC
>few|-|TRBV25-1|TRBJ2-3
CASSGSQRDGWQVTQYF
TGTGCCAGCAGTGGCTCCCAGAGGGACGGATGGCAAGTTACGCAGTATTTT
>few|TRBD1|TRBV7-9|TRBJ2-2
CATPRTGNTGELFF
TGTGCCACACCCCGGACAGGGAACACCGGGGAGCTGTTTTTT
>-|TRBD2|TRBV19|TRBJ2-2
CASGEGQTSGGELFF
TGTGCCAGTGGTGAAGGCCAGACTAGCGGCGGGGAGCTGTTTTTT
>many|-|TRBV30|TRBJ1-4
CAWSVLGGTNEKLFF
TGTGCCTGGAGTGTACTGGGCGGGACTAATGAAAAACTGTTTTTT
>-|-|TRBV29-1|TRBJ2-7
CSVEVHDYEQYF
TGCAGCGTTGAAGTACACGACTACGAGCAGTACTTC
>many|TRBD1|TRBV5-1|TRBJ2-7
CASSWGDRGYEQYF
TGCGCCAGCAGCTGGGGGGACAGGGGCTACGAGCAGTACTTC
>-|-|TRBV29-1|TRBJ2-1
CSVALLLPVEQFF
TGCAGCGTTGCCCTGCTTCTACCAGTTGAGCAGTTCTTC
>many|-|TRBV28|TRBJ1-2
CASSLGGTNYGYTF
TGTGCCAGCAGTTTGGGGGGGACTAACTATGGCTACACCTTC
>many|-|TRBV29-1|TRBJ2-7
CSVVTASDEQYF
TGCAGCGTTGTCACCGCCAGCGACGAGCAGTACTTC
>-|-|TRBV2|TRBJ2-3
CASRTTDTQYF
TGTGCCAGCCGTACGACAGATACGCAGTATTTT
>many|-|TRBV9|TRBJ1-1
CASSVRKAFF
TGTGCCAGCAGCGTCCGGAAAGCTTTCTTT
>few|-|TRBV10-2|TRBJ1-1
CASSEQGRTEAFF
TGCGCCAGCAGTGAGCAGGGGAGGACTGAAGCTTTCTTT
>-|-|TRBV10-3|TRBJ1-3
CAISVAAGHSGNTIYF
TGTGCCATCAGTGTCGCGGCGGGCCACTCTGGAAACACCATATATTTT
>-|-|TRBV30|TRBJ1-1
CAWSVQMNTEAFF
TGTGCCTGGAGTGTACAGATGAACACTGAAGCTTTCTTT
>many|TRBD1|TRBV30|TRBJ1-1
CAWSGTGGAGPTEAFF
TGTGCCTGGAGTGGGACAGGGGGCGCGGGTCCCACTGAAGCTTTCTTT